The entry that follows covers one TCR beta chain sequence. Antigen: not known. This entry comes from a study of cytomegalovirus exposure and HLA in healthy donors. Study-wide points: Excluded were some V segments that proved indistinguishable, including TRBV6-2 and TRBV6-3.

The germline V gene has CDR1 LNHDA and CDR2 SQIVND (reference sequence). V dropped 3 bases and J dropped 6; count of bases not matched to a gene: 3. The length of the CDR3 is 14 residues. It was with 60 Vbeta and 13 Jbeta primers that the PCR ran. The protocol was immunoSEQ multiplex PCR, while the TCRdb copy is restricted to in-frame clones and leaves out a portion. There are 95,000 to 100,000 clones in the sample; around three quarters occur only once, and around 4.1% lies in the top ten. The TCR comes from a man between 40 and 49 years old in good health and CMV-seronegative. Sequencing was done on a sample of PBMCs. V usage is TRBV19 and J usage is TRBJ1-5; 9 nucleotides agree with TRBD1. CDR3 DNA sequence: TGTGCCAGTAGTATGGACAGGGGACGTCAGCCCCAGCATTTT. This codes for CASSMDRGRQPQHF.